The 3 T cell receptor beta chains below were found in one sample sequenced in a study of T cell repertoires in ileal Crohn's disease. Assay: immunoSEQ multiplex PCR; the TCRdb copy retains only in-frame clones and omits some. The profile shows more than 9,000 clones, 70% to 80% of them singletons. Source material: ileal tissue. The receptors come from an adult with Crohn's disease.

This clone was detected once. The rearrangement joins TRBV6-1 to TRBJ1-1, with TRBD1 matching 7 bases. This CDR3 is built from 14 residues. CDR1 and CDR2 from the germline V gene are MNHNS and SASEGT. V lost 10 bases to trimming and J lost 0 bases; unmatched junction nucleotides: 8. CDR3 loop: CATYKDRMNTEAFF. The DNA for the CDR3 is TGTGCCACTTATAAGGACAGGATGAACACTGAAGCTTTCTTT.

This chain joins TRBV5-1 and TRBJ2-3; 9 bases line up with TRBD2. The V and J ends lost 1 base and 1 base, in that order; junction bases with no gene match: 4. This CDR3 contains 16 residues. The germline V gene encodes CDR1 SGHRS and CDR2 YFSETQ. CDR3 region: CASSLYAGGRTDTQYF. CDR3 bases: TGCGCCAGCAGCTTGTATGCGGGGGGGCGCACAGATACGCAGTATTTT.

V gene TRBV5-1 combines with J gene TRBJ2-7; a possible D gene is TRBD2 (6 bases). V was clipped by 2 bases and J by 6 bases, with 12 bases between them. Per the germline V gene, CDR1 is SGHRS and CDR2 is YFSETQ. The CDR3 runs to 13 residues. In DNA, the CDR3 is TGCGCCAGCAGCTTAGTGGGACTCCCCGAGCAGTACTTC. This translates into CASSLVGLPEQYF.